The source of this TCR beta chain is a study of T cells in pancreatic ductal adenocarcinoma (dated by TCRdb to about 2017). Some background on the complete study: The work assessed suppressive cells as well as CD8+ T cells infiltrating resected pancreatic ductal adenocarcinoma, measuring their numbers, locations, and properties, in order to shed light on the adaptive T-cell response that occurs naturally.

TCR beta CDR3 regions were amplified from genomic DNA using the immunoSEQ hsTCRB kit. An Illumina HiSeq system was used for high-throughput TRB CDR3 sequencing. Regarding the original processing steps: The immunoSEQ software was used to analyze sequencing reads, and nonproductive sequences containing premature stops or frame-shifts were excluded. Clonality of the repertoire was calculated as one minus the Shannon entropy normalized by log2 of the number of unique productive sequences. The table comes from immuneACCESS by way of TCRdb, which keeps in-frame sequences with V and J called. Part of the clones is missing from these tables; in studies checked, under half for an unresolved V gene and the rest for unknown reasons. The V and J calls and the clone size are those of that table, but D and trimming were determined from the DNA. For this sample there are approximately 12,000 clones; 75% to 90% appear just once. The ten most abundant clones make up roughly a sixth of the sample.

Comments on this clone: The clone's antigen remains unknown. No much larger clone is present one base from it, and per-base qualities are unavailable.

The junction shows trimming of 7 bases on V and 6 bases on J, plus 22 bases between the germline ends. CDR1 and CDR2, per the germline V gene (reference sequence), are SGHKS and YYEKEE. The CDR3 sequence holds 16 residues, the cysteine and phenylalanine included. The only DNA kept is the CDR3, 48 bases in frame from the first base. Selected pancreatic ductal adenocarcinoma patients had undergone surgery without neoadjuvant therapy. After peripheral blood was drawn into heparin tubes, PBMCs were separated on a histopaque density gradient and then cryopreserved in around 10% DMSO. The DNeasy Blood and Tissue Kit, with Proteinase K and RNase treatment, was used to extract genomic DNA from 6 or 7 PBMC specimens and nine or ten flash-frozen tumor specimens. What the study reported, not specific to this receptor: Because tumors are enriched in CD45RO+ effector T cells rather than naive T cells, which biases toward lower diversity, comparisons of clonality between tumor and blood may be biased. Blood samples had more total productive templates and 7 to 10-fold more unique clonotypes than tumor samples. There was no significant difference in T-cell clonality between tumor and blood, where mean clonality was about 0.11 for tumors and about 0.07 for blood. Because inoperable disease is present at presentation in most pancreatic cancer patients, the resected cohort was biased toward the minority with early-stage disease.

The sequence is built from TRBV5-5 and TRBJ2-2, and TRBD1 may be the D gene, going by 6 matching bases. The sequenced sample consisted of PBMCs. This TCR was recovered from a human donor with pancreatic ductal adenocarcinoma. CDR3 protein: CASGPNDRLEAGELFF. The nucleotide sequence is TGTGCCAGCGGACCTAACGACAGGTTGGAGGCCGGGGAGCTGTTTTTT.